This entry lists 18 T cell receptor beta chains sequenced from one sample in a study of CD8 T cells in Susac syndrome. An input of about 0.45 to 1 ug of RNA was subjected to reverse transcription using random hexamers. Using its own MiXCR run on the immunoSEQ multiplex PCR reads, TCRdb lists one record per CDR3 protein. The sample carries approximately 71,000 distinct CDR3 sequences, 96% recorded once. The sequenced sample consisted of CD4+ T cells from PBMCs. These TCRs come from a human donor with multiple sclerosis.

The chain uses TRBV30 and TRBJ1-6, with D unclear. The germline V gene has CDR1 GTSNPN and CDR2 SVGIG (reference sequence). CDR3 length equals 13 residues. V lost 5 bases and J 7 bases, leaving 12 bases between the germline ends. The CDR3 loop reads CAWAANRNSPLHF. DNA for the CDR3: TGTGCCTGGGCCGCCAACAGAAATTCACCCCTCCACTTT.

This sequence joins TRBV20-1 and TRBJ1-4, with D possibly TRBD1 on 5 matching bases. Deletions cut 3 bases from V and 5 bases from J, with 13 bases between. This CDR3 spans 14 amino acids. The germline V gene has CDR1 DFQATT and CDR2 SNEGSKA (reference sequence). CDR3: CSASYPGGNEKLFF. CDR3 nucleotide sequence: TGCAGTGCTAGTTACCCCGGGGGAAATGAAAAACTGTTTTTT.

The V call is TRBV12-3 or TRBV12-4, the J call TRBJ2-1; D is tentatively TRBD1 or TRBD2 (5 bases each). The CDR3 length is 15 residues. The V gene lost 5 bases and the J gene lost 2 bases, with 13 bases spanning the gap. This CDR3 reads CASSTPPGPYNEQFF. CDR3 DNA: TGTGCCAGCAGTACCCCCCCGGGACCCTACAATGAGCAGTTCTTC.

The sample holds a few counts of this clonotype. CDR3 DNA sequence: TGTGCCAGCAGCCCCTGGACAGGGAGTTCACCCCTCCACTTT. As protein: CASSPWTGSSPLHF. V gene TRBV7-9 combines with J gene TRBJ1-6, with TRBD1 matching over 8 bases. Germline CDR1 and CDR2: SEHNR and FQNEAQ (reference sequence). The CDR3 loop spans 14 amino acids. Trimming removed 5 bases from V and 9 bases from J; junction bases left unmatched: 6.

The chain couples TRBV7-3 to TRBJ2-3; tentative D call: TRBD1 (5 bases). The CDR3 spans 13 residues. The V gene's germline CDR1 is SGHTA and CDR2 FQGTGA. Trimming cost V 4 bases and J 3 bases, with 8 bases left between them. CDR3 loop: CASSSRETDTQYF. Written as DNA, the CDR3 is TGTGCCAGCAGCTCCAGGGAAACAGATACGCAGTATTTT.

V is TRBV5-4 and J is TRBJ2-5; D unclear. Per the germline V gene, CDR1 is SGHNT and CDR2 is YYREEE (reference sequence). The CDR3 consists of 14 residues. With 1 base removed from V and 2 bases from J, the gap between germline ends came to 9 bases. In nucleotides, the CDR3 is TGTGCCAGCAGCTTGCCGGTCAGTCAAGAGACCCAGTACTTC. Translating it yields CASSLPVSQETQYF.

This chain connects TRBV7-8 to TRBJ2-6; D might be TRBD1 (6 bases). Per germline, CDR1 SGHVS and CDR2 FQNEAQ. The V gene lost 5 bases and the J gene lost 4 bases, with 21 bases spanning the gap. This CDR3 is built from 18 residues. As DNA, the CDR3 is TGTGCCAGCAGCCGCCTGACAGGCCGTGGGTTGGGGGCCAACGTCCTGACTTTC. Translation: CASSRLTGRGLGANVLTF.

V usage is TRBV24-1 and J usage is TRBJ2-1, with D unclear. CDR1 and CDR2 from the germline V gene are KGHDR and SFDVKD. V was clipped by 4 bases and J by 8 bases, with 14 bases between them. The CDR3 spans 14 residues. CDR3 residues: CATSDSPLRYEQFF. Written as DNA, the CDR3 is TGTGCCACCAGTGACTCCCCTTTGAGATATGAGCAGTTCTTC.

CDR3 DNA: TGCAGTGCAATTACTAGCGGGGGTACCTACGAGCAGTACTTC. Amino acid sequence: CSAITSGGTYEQYF. The chain uses TRBV20-1 and TRBJ2-7; TRBD2 matches 11 bases. This CDR3 has 14 amino acids. Germline loops: CDR1 DFQATT, CDR2 SNEGSKA (reference sequence). V lost 6 bases to trimming and J lost 2 bases; unmatched junction nucleotides: 6.

J is TRBJ2-1 and V is TRBV29-1; TRBD1 matches at 8 bases. CDR1 SQVTM and CDR2 ANQGSEA come from the germline V gene. V trimming: 6 bases; J trimming: 5 bases; junction bases outside the gene matches: 6. The CDR3 contains 13 residues. As DNA, the CDR3 is TGCAGCGTCACCGGACAGGGCCACAATGAGCAGTTCTTC. Translating it yields CSVTGQGHNEQFF.

CDR3 sequence: CATSDSTGNRATNEQFF. In DNA form, the CDR3 reads TGTGCCACCAGTGATAGTACAGGGAACCGGGCTACCAATGAGCAGTTCTTC. The V gene is TRBV24-1, the J gene TRBJ2-1, with a weak D call TRBD1 (6 bases). Per germline, CDR1 KGHDR and CDR2 SFDVKD. Deletions cut 3 bases from V and 6 bases from J, with 20 bases between. The CDR3 is 17 amino acids.

The CDR3 bases are TGTGCCAGCAGCATCATAGCGGGGAACTCCTACGAGCAGTACTTC. Its protein product is CASSIIAGNSYEQYF. The V call is TRBV7-2, the J call TRBJ2-7, with TRBD2 identical over 8 bases. Per the germline V gene, CDR1 is SGHTA and CDR2 is FQGNSA. The CDR3 has 15 amino acids. V gave up 5 bases and J gave up 0 bases; unmatched junction bases: 6.

This chain joins TRBV7-9 and TRBJ2-6; D remains unclear. The germline V gene encodes CDR1 SEHNR and CDR2 FQNEAQ (reference sequence). V was trimmed by 5 bases and J by 4 bases, leaving 9 bases between them. The CDR3 loop spans 14 amino acids. CDR3 sequence reads: CASSRATGANVLTF. DNA of the CDR3: TGTGCCAGCAGCCGGGCGACGGGGGCCAACGTCCTGACTTTC.

V usage is TRBV20-1 and J usage is TRBJ2-1; 10 nucleotides align to TRBD2. The ends lost 1 base at V and 11 bases at J; junction bases unmatched: 14. Germline V lookup: CDR1 DFQATT, CDR2 SNEGSKA (reference sequence). The CDR3 is made up of 16 amino acids. The CDR3 sequence is CSARAPSGGAGAKQFF. The CDR3 region has the DNA TGCAGTGCTAGAGCTCCGAGCGGGGGGGCCGGTGCTAAGCAGTTCTTC.

The chain recombines TRBV24-1 with TRBJ2-5; D tentatively reads TRBD1 or TRBD2 (5 bases each). The CDR3 runs 13 residues. Trimming stripped 5 bases from V and 0 bases from J, with 6 bases between. CDR1 and CDR2 (germline): KGHDR, SFDVKD. In DNA form, the CDR3 reads TGTGCCACCAGTGGGGGACACCAAGAGACCCAGTACTTC. It translates to CATSGGHQETQYF.

The chain carries TRBV5-1 and TRBJ2-7; 9 bases map to TRBD1. Germline loops: CDR1 SGHRS, CDR2 YFSETQ. This CDR3 has 13 residues. After removal of 4 bases from V and 6 bases from J, the junction contained 5 bases not matched to a gene. The CDR3: CASSRTGGAEQYF. In DNA form, the CDR3 reads TGCGCCAGCAGCAGAACAGGGGGCGCCGAGCAGTACTTC.

The chain employs TRBV2 and TRBJ2-6; 8 positions match TRBD2. The germline gives CDR1 SNHLY, CDR2 FYNNEI. V lost 7 bases, J lost 0 bases, and 5 bases stayed unmatched. The CDR3 contains 16 residues. The CDR3 sequence: CASTGGKSSGANVLTF. CDR3 nucleotides: TGTGCCAGCACGGGAGGGAAAAGCTCTGGGGCCAACGTCCTGACTTTC. The entire variable domain, with the rest obtained from reference TRBV2 and TRBJ2-6, is as follows: EPEVTQTPSHQVTQMGQEVILRCVPISNHLYFYWYRQILGQKVEFLVSFYNNEISEKSEIFDDQFSVERPDGSNFTLKIRSTKLEDSAMYFCASTGGKSSGANVLTFGAGSRLTVL.

This clonotype was picked up one time. The chain carries TRBV5-1 and TRBJ1-6, with unresolved D. The CDR3 has 17 residues. CDR1 and CDR2 (germline): SGHRS, YFSETQ. The germline V and J ends were trimmed by 4 bases and 2 bases, with 16 bases remaining between them. In DNA form, the CDR3 reads TGCGCCAGCAGCCCCCTAGATTTCAGGACCTATAATTCACCCCTCCACTTT. It codes for CASSPLDFRTYNSPLHF.